These T cell receptor beta chains were read from a single sample in a study of T-cell reconstitution after alpha-beta-depleted transplantation in children. TCRdb processed the PCR reads anew with MiXCR; each CDR3 protein has one entry. Counted here are around 580,000 distinct CDR3 sequences, roughly a quarter occurring once; the ten biggest clones make up about 35%. Sequencing was performed on PBMCs, taken before TCRalphabeta/CD19-depleted stem cell transplant. These receptors were obtained from a boy under two years old with Wiskott-Aldrich syndrome, due to receive a stem cell transplant. Each CDR3 is given with its conserved first and last residue. The D gene is left open where the match is weak. Clone size is stated in some rows and not others, as once, few, many or a class when expanded.

>-|TRBV7-8|-|TRBJ2-1
CASNIARTTSYNEQFF
TGTGCCAGCAATATAGCCAGAACTACCTCCTACAATGAGCAGTTCTTC
>few|TRBV24-1|-|TRBJ2-3
CATSDPGTQAADTQYF
TGTGCCACCAGTGATCCCGGGACCCAGGCGGCAGATACGCAGTATTTT
>-|TRBV5-1|TRBD2|TRBJ2-1
CASSPVASGSLNEQFF
TGCGCCAGCAGCCCCGTGGCCAGCGGGAGTCTCAATGAGCAGTTCTTC
>few|TRBV15|-|TRBJ2-5
CATSRDGSETQYF
TGTGCCACCAGCAGAGACGGTTCGGAGACCCAGTACTTC
>-|TRBV20-1|-|TRBJ2-5
CSASRDATYQETQYF
TGCAGTGCTAGTCGGGACGCAACTTACCAAGAGACCCAGTACTTC
>-|TRBV6-6|-|TRBJ2-7
CASSYKGTYEQYF
TGTGCCAGCAGTTACAAAGGTACCTACGAGCAGTACTTC
>few|TRBV4-1|-|TRBJ1-5
CASSQVGGNQPQHF
TGCGCCAGCAGCCAAGTCGGTGGGAATCAGCCCCAGCATTTT
>few|TRBV5-3|-|TRBJ2-1
CASSTEGDFYNEQFF
TGTGCCAGCAGCACCGAGGGTGATTTCTACAATGAGCAGTTCTTC
>few|TRBV7-3|-|TRBJ1-5
CASSFLVRRNSSVSNQPQHF
TGTGCCAGCAGCTTCCTTGTTCGCCGCAACAGTTCTGTTAGCAATCAGCCCCAGCATTTT
>-|TRBV24-1|-|TRBJ1-5
CATSDGGKEVRNQPQHF
TGTGCCACCAGTGATGGGGGTAAGGAGGTTAGGAATCAGCCCCAGCATTTT
>-|TRBV12-3/TRBV12-4|-|TRBJ2-3
CASSPTATDTQYF
TGTGCCAGCAGCCCCACAGCCACAGATACGCAGTATTTT
>few|TRBV20-1|TRBD2|TRBJ2-3
CSASGRAGVGTDTQYF
TGCAGTGCTTCCGGGAGGGCCGGAGTTGGCACAGATACGCAGTATTTT
>few|TRBV20-1|TRBD2|TRBJ2-7
CSAQREIGYEQYF
TGCAGTGCACAGCGGGAGATAGGATACGAGCAGTACTTC
>-|TRBV12-3/TRBV12-4|-|TRBJ1-5
CASRRSNQPQHF
TGTGCCAGCAGGAGAAGCAATCAGCCCCAGCATTTT
>-|TRBV20-1|TRBD1|TRBJ1-2
CSARIGDRIKNYGYTF
TGCAGTGCTAGAATTGGGGACAGGATAAAAAACTATGGCTACACCTTC
>few|TRBV20-1|TRBD2|TRBJ2-1
CSVSSGLNSNEQFF
TGCAGTGTGAGCTCGGGACTAAATTCCAATGAGCAGTTCTTC
>few|TRBV7-2|-|TRBJ2-4
CASSARGGAKNIQYF
TGTGCCAGCAGCGCCAGGGGCGGAGCCAAAAACATTCAGTACTTC
>-|TRBV5-1|-|TRBJ2-3
CASSLGTLTDTQYF
TGCGCCAGCAGCTTGGGGACCCTCACAGATACGCAGTATTTT
>few|TRBV20-1|-|TRBJ1-2
CSAPPSDSSNYGYTF
TGCAGTGCGCCCCCGTCCGACAGTTCTAACTATGGCTACACCTTC
>few|TRBV29-1|-|TRBJ2-1
CSVGPIHSYNEQFF
TGCAGCGTGGGGCCCATCCATTCTTACAATGAGCAGTTCTTC
>-|TRBV19|-|TRBJ2-3
CASSPRRQGGYGDTQYF
TGTGCCAGTAGTCCCCGCCGACAGGGAGGATATGGAGATACGCAGTATTTT
>-|TRBV29-1|TRBD2|TRBJ2-1
CSVGNRLAAYNEQFF
TGCAGCGTGGGAAACCGACTAGCGGCCTACAATGAGCAGTTCTTC
>once|TRBV29-1|TRBD2|TRBJ2-1
CSVDQRGRNEQFF
TGCAGCGTTGACCAGCGGGGCCGGAATGAGCAGTTCTTC
>-|TRBV28|TRBD1|TRBJ2-1
CASSFQKGAIYNEQFF
TGTGCCAGCAGTTTCCAGAAGGGGGCCATCTACAATGAGCAGTTCTTC
>-|TRBV20-1|TRBD2|TRBJ2-3
CSARSTGTSGDTQYF
TGCAGTGCTAGATCGACTGGGACTAGCGGAGATACGCAGTATTTT
>-|TRBV15|-|TRBJ1-2
CATSRIPGAGYTF
TGTGCCACCAGCAGAATTCCAGGGGCGGGCTACACCTTC
>-|TRBV18|-|TRBJ2-7
CASSQRGAFYEQYF
TGTGCCAGCTCACAAAGGGGCGCCTTCTACGAGCAGTACTTC
>few|TRBV3-1|-|TRBJ2-1
CASSHGDFLRGQFF
TGTGCCAGCAGCCATGGGGACTTCCTTAGAGGGCAGTTCTTC
>few|TRBV7-2|-|TRBJ1-2
CASSLNLGGPNYGYTF
TGTGCCAGCAGCCTAAACTTAGGGGGACCTAACTATGGCTACACCTTC
>few|TRBV28|-|TRBJ2-7
CASENLAYEQYF
TGTGCCAGTGAAAACTTAGCCTACGAGCAGTACTTC
>-|TRBV5-1|-|TRBJ1-1
CASSRGTGGDTEAFF
TGCGCCAGCAGCCGGGGTACGGGAGGAGACACTGAAGCTTTCTTT
>-|TRBV11-1|-|TRBJ2-2
CASSFSTGAAGELFF
TGTGCCAGCAGCTTCTCTACGGGAGCGGCCGGGGAGCTGTTTTTT
>-|TRBV5-1|-|TRBJ2-1
CASSLGFSSAYNEQFF
TGCGCCAGCAGCTTGGGTTTTTCTAGTGCCTACAATGAGCAGTTCTTC
>few|TRBV28|-|TRBJ2-4
CASSPMGTPFWMTSYF
TGTGCCAGCAGTCCTATGGGGACACCGTTTTGGATGACGAGCTACTTC
>-|TRBV24-1|TRBD2|TRBJ2-1
CATSDPGLAGRNEQFF
TGTGCCACCAGTGACCCGGGACTAGCGGGACGGAATGAGCAGTTCTTC
>many|TRBV7-9|-|TRBJ2-3
CASSPRGEGEDTQYF
TGTGCCAGCAGCCCCCGAGGCGAAGGGGAAGATACGCAGTATTTT
>-|TRBV10-3|-|TRBJ2-7
CAISDTTRDEQYF
TGTGCCATCAGTGATACTACTAGGGACGAGCAGTACTTC